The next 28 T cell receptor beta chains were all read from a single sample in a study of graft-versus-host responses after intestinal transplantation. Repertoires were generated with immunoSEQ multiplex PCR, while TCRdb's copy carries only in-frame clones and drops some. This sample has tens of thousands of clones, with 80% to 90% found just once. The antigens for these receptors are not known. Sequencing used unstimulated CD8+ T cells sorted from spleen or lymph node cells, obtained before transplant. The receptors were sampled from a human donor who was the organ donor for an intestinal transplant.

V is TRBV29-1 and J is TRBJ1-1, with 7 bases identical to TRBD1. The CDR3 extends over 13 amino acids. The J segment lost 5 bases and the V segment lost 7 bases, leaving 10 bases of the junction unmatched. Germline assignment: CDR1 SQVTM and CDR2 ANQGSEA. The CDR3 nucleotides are TGCAGCGCTGAGGAGACAGGGAGAACTGAAGCTTTCTTT. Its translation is CSAEETGRTEAFF.

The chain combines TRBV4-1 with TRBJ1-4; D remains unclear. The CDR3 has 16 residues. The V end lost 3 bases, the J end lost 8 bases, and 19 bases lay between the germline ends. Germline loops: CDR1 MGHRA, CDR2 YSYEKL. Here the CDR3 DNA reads TGCGCCAGCAGCCATCTCCCGGTTAAGGTTGGGGAAAAACTGTTTTTT. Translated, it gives CASSHLPVKVGEKLFF.

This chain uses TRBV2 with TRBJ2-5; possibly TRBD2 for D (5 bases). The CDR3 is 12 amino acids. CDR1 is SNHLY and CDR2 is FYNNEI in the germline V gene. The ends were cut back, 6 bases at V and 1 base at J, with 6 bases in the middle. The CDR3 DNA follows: TGTGCCAGCAGGGGAGTCCAAGAGACCCAGTACTTC. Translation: CASRGVQETQYF.

The CDR3 sequence is CASSLPGLNNEQFF. CDR3 nucleotides: TGTGCCAGCAGTCTCCCGGGTCTTAACAATGAGCAGTTCTTC. The chain recombines TRBV28 with TRBJ2-1; D gene uncertain. Trimming stripped 5 bases from V and 5 bases from J, with 13 bases between. The germline V gene has CDR1 MDHEN and CDR2 SYDVKM. The CDR3 length is 14 residues. Drawing the rest from reference TRBV28 and TRBJ2-1, the complete variable domain is DVKVTQSSRYLVKRTGEKVFLECVQDMDHENMFWYRQDPGLGLRLIYFSYDVKMKEKGDIPEGYSVSREKKERFSLILESASTNQTSMYLCASSLPGLNNEQFFGPGTRLTVL.

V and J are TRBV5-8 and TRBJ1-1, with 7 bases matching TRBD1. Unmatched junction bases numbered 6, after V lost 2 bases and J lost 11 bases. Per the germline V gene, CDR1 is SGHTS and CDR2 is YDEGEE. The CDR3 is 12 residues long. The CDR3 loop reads CASSLRQGEAFF. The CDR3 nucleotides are TGTGCCAGCAGCTTACGACAGGGTGAGGCTTTCTTT.

CDR3 amino acids: CASRRRQAGHLEQYF. For the CDR3, the DNA is TGTGCCAGCAGGCGGAGACAGGCCGGTCACCTTGAGCAGTACTTC. The chain links TRBV28 to TRBJ2-7; D might be TRBD1 (6 bases). Looked up from germline, CDR1 is MDHEN and CDR2 is SYDVKM. Trimming removed 6 bases at V and 7 bases at J, with 22 bases between. This CDR3 region has 15 residues.

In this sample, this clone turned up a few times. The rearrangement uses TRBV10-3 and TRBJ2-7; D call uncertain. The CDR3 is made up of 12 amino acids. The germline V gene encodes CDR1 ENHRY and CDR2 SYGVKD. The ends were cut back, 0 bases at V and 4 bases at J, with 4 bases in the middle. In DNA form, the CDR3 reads TGTGCCATCAGTGAGTCGGGTTACGAGCAGTACTTC. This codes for CAISESGYEQYF.

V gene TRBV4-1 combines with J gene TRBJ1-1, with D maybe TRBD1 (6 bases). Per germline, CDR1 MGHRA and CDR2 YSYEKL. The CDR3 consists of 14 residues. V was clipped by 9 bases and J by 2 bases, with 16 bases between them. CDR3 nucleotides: TGCGCCAGTAGCTTGGACAGAACAAACACTGAAGCTTTCTTT. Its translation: CASSLDRTNTEAFF.

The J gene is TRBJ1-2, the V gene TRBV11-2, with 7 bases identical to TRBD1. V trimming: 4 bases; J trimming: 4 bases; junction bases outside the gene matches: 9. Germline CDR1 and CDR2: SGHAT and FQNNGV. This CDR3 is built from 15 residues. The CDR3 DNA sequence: TGTGCCAGCAGCTCGGGGACAGTCTGGGGCTATGGCTACACCTTC. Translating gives CASSSGTVWGYGYTF.

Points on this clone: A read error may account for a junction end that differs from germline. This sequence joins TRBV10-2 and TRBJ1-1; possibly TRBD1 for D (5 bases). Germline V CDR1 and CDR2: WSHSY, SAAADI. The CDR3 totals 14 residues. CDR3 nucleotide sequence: TGCGCCAGCACTGAGACAGTGATGAACACTGAAGCTTTCTTT. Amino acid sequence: CASTETVMNTEAFF.

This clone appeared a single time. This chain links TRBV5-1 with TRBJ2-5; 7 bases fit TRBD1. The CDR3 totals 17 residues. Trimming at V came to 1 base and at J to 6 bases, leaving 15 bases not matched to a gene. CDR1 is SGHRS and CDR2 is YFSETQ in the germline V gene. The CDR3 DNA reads TGCGCCAGCAGCTTGAACCTCGGATACGACAGGGAACAGACCCAGTACTTC. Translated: CASSLNLGYDREQTQYF.

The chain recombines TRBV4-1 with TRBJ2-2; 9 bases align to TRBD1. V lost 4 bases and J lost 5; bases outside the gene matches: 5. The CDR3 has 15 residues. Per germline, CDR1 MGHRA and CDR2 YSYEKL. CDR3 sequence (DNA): TGCGCCAGCAGCCCCACAGGGGGCGAGACCGGGGAGCTGTTTTTT. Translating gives CASSPTGGETGELFF.

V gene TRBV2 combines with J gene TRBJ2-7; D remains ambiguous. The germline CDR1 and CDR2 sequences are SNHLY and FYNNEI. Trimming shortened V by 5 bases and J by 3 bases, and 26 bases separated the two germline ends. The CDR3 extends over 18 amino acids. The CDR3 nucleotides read TGTGCCAGCAGTCCTCCGACTGAGATATACACGCTATACTACGAGCAGTACTTC. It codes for CASSPPTEIYTLYYEQYF.

CDR3 sequence reads: CASSILTVWGNQPQHF. DNA of the CDR3: TGTGCCAGTAGTATCCTGACCGTATGGGGCAATCAGCCCCAGCATTTT. The V call is TRBV19, the J call TRBJ1-5; D not resolved. The CDR3 contains 16 residues. The ends were cut back, 3 bases at V and 2 bases at J, with 14 bases in the middle. CDR1 LNHDA and CDR2 SQIVND come from the germline V gene (reference sequence). The variable domain in full, completed from reference TRBV19 and TRBJ1-5, reads DGGITQSPKYLFRKEGQNVTLSCEQNLNHDAMYWYRQDPGQGLRLIYYSQIVNDFQKGDIAEGYSVSREKKESFPLTVTSAQKNPTAFYLCASSILTVWGNQPQHFGDGTRLSIL.

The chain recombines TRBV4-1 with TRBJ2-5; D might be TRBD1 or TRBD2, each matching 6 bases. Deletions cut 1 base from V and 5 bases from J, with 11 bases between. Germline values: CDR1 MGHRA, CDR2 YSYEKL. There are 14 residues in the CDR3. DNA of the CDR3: TGCGCCAGCAGCCAAGTGGGGGGCCGGGAGACCCAGTACTTC. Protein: CASSQVGGRETQYF.

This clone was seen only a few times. The CDR3 nucleotides read TGTGCCAGTAGTATGGATACTAGCGGGGGGCTCTACGAGCAGTACTTC. It codes for CASSMDTSGGLYEQYF. The gene calls are TRBV19 and TRBJ2-7; 12 nucleotides match TRBD2. Trimming cost V 3 bases and J 3 bases; bases outside gene matches: 6. CDR1 LNHDA and CDR2 SQIVND come from the germline V gene (reference sequence). The CDR3 has 16 amino acids.

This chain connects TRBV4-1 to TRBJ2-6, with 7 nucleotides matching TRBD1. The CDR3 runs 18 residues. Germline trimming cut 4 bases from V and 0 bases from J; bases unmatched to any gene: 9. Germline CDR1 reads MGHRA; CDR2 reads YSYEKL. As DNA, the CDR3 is TGCGCCAGCAGCCTCATGACAGGGCCATTCTCTGGGGCCAACGTCCTGACTTTC. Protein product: CASSLMTGPFSGANVLTF.

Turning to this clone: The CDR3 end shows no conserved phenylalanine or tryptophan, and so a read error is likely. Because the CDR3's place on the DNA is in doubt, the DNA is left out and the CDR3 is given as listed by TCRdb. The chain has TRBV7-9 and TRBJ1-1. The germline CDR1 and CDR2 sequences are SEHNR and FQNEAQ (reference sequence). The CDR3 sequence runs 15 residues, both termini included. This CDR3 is CASSLGGGGVPHLIV.

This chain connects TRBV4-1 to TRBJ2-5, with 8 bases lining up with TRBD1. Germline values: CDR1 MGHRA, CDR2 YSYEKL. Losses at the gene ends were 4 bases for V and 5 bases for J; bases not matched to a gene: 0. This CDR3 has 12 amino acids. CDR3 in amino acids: CASSRDRETQYF. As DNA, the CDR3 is TGCGCCAGCAGCCGGGACAGGGAGACCCAGTACTTC.

This chain's CDR3 is CASSLGRLEAFF. CDR3 DNA: TGTGCCAGCAGCTTGGGCAGGCTTGAAGCTTTCTTT. This chain connects TRBV5-4 to TRBJ1-1; D call uncertain. The CDR3 spans 12 residues. CDR1 and CDR2 (germline): SGHNT, YYREEE (reference sequence). V gave up 0 bases and J gave up 7 bases, with 7 bases separating them.

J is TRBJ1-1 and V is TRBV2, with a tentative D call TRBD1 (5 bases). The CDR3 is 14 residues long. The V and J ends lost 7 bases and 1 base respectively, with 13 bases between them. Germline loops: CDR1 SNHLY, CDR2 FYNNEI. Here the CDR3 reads CASIFGGGNTEAFF. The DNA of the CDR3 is TGTGCCAGCATCTTCGGGGGTGGGAACACTGAAGCTTTCTTT.

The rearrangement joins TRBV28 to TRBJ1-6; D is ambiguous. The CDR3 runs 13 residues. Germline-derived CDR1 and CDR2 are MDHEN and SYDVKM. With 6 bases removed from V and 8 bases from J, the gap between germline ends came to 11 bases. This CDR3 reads CASRQPRYSPLHF. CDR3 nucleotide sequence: TGTGCCAGCAGACAACCTCGGTATTCACCCCTCCACTTT.

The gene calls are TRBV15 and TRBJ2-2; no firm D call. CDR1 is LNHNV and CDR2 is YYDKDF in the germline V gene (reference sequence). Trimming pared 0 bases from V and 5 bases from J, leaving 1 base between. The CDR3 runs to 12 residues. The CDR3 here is CATSRDTGELFF. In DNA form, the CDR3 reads TGTGCCACCAGCAGAGATACCGGGGAGCTGTTTTTT.

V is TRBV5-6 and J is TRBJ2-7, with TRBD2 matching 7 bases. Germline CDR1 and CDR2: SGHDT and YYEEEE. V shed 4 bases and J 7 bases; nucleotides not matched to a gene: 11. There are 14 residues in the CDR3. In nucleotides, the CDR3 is TGTGCCAGCAGCCGGGTGGGGGGAGCGGGGGAGCAGTACTTC. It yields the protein CASSRVGGAGEQYF.

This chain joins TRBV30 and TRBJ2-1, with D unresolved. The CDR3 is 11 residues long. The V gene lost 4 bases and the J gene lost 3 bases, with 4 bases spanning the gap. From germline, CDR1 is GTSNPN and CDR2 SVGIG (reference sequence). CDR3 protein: CAWNLYNEQFF. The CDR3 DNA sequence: TGTGCCTGGAATCTCTACAATGAGCAGTTCTTC.

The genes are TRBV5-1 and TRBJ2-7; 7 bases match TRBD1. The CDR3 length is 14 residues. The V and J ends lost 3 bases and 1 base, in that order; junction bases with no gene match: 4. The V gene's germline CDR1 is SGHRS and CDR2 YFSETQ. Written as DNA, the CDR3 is TGCGCCAGCAGCTCCATGACAGGGTCCTACGAGCAGTACTTC. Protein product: CASSSMTGSYEQYF.

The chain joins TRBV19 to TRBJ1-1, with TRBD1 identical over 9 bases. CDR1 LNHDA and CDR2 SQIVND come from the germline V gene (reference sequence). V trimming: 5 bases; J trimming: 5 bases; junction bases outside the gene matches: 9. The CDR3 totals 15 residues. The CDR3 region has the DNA TGTGCCAGTAGTGACCGCCGGGGACAGGGAACTGAAGCTTTCTTT. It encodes CASSDRRGQGTEAFF. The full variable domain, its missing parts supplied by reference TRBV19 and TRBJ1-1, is DGGITQSPKYLFRKEGQNVTLSCEQNLNHDAMYWYRQDPGQGLRLIYYSQIVNDFQKGDIAEGYSVSREKKESFPLTVTSAQKNPTAFYLCASSDRRGQGTEAFFGQGTRLTVV.

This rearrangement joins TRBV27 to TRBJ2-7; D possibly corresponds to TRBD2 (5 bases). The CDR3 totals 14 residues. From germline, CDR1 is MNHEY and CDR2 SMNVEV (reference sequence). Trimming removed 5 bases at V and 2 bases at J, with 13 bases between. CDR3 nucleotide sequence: TGTGCCAGCAGTCTACTAGGTGCGGCCTACGAGCAGTACTTC. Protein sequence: CASSLLGAAYEQYF.